These T cell receptor beta chains were read from a single sample in a study of T cells in Graves' hyperthyroidism and ophthalmopathy. TCRdb redid the calling of the multiplex PCR reads with MiXCR, one entry per CDR3 protein. The table lists around 280,000 distinct CDR3 sequences, roughly 13% of them singletons. The specimen sequenced was blood. The receptors were sampled from a woman in her 40s with Graves' hyperthyroidism. The CDR3 runs from the conserved cysteine through the conserved F or W. The D gene is left open where the match is weak. Clone size is shown for a subset of rows, as once, few, many or a class of expanded clone.

cdr3_nt cdr3_aa cdr3_length v_call clone_size d_call j_call
TGTGCCACCAGTGAGTGGACTAGCGGACGGTACGAGCAGTACTTC CATSEWTSGRYEQYF 15 TRBV24-1 many TRBD2 TRBJ2-7
TGTGCCAGCAGCCAGGGACAGGGTAACTATGGCTACACCTTC CASSQGQGNYGYTF 14 TRBV28 many TRBD1 TRBJ1-2
TGTGCCAGCAGCCGCGGGGAAGGCGAGCAGTACTTC CASSRGEGEQYF 12 TRBV6-1 NA NA TRBJ2-7
TGCAGTGCTATACTAGCGGGACACACCTACGAGCAGTACTTC CSAILAGHTYEQYF 14 TRBV20-1 many TRBD2 TRBJ2-7
TGCGCCAGCAGCGCCGGGACGGCCCATGGCTACACCTTC CASSAGTAHGYTF 13 TRBV5-1 many NA TRBJ1-2
TGTGCCACTATAGCGGGAGCGAACACCGGGGAGCTGTTTTTT CATIAGANTGELFF 14 TRBV12-3/TRBV12-4 many TRBD2 TRBJ2-2
TGTGCCAGCAGCTCCCTAATAAGGAGGGCCAACGTCCTGACTTTC CASSSLIRRANVLTF 15 TRBV7-8 few NA TRBJ2-6
TGTGCCAGCAGTGAACAGCGGGGTAGCTCCTACGAGCAGTACTTC CASSEQRGSSYEQYF 15 TRBV6-1 many TRBD2 TRBJ2-7
TGTGCCAGCAGTGAGGACAGGGGCGGGGAGACCCAGTACTTC CASSEDRGGETQYF 14 TRBV2 many TRBD1 TRBJ2-5
TGTGCCAGTAGAAGGGGTCAGTCACCGGGTGAGCTGTTTTTT CASRRGQSPGELFF 14 TRBV19 NA NA TRBJ2-2
TGTGCCAGCAGTTACTCGGCTGAACGGGGCACTGAAGCTTTCTTT CASSYSAERGTEAFF 15 TRBV6-6 few NA TRBJ1-1
TGTGCCACCAGTGACTTACCGGGACGCTCGAAGACAGATACGCAGTATTTT CATSDLPGRSKTDTQYF 17 TRBV24-1 many NA TRBJ2-3
TGTGCCAGCAGCCCGGGTGTGGCGGGAGTTTACGAGCAGTACTTC CASSPGVAGVYEQYF 15 TRBV5-8 many TRBD2 TRBJ2-7
TGTGCCAGCAGGGGGACAGGGCCTAATGAAAAACTGTTTTTT CASRGTGPNEKLFF 14 TRBV6-1 many TRBD1 TRBJ1-4
TGTGCCAGCAGCTTAGCGCTGAACGCTGAAGCTTTCTTT CASSLALNAEAFF 13 TRBV7-2 few NA TRBJ1-1
TGTGCCAGCAGGTGGCGGGAGGCAGATACGCAGTATTTT CASRWREADTQYF 13 TRBV2 many TRBD2 TRBJ2-3
TGTGCCAGCAGCAGACAGGGGATTTCTTCGGATACGCAGTATTTT CASSRQGISSDTQYF 15 TRBV12-3/TRBV12-4 NA TRBD1 TRBJ2-3
TGTGCCAGCAGCGTATCTCCCACTAGCGGGAATGAGCAGTTCTTC CASSVSPTSGNEQFF 15 TRBV9 NA TRBD2 TRBJ2-1
TGCGCCAGCAGGACCCGGGACGGAATAAACACTGAAGCTTTCTTT CASRTRDGINTEAFF 15 TRBV10-2 many NA TRBJ1-1
TGTGCCACCGGGGACTCCGTGGTGCAGTACTTC CATGDSVVQYF 11 TRBV28 many NA TRBJ2-7
TGTGCCAGCGGCGTTACAGGCAGGGGGCTTGGCTACACCTTC CASGVTGRGLGYTF 14 TRBV3-1 many TRBD1 TRBJ1-2
TGTGCCAGCAGCTTAGGCAGGTTGAGCAATCAGCCCCAGCATTTT CASSLGRLSNQPQHF 15 TRBV7-2 many NA TRBJ1-5
TGTGCCAGCAGACCTACTAGCGGGTACACAGATACGCAGTATTTT CASRPTSGYTDTQYF 15 TRBV7-6 few TRBD2 TRBJ2-3
TGTGCCTGGAGTGTACCGGTAGCGATCAACATTCAGTACTTC CAWSVPVAINIQYF 14 TRBV30 few NA TRBJ2-4
TGTGCCATCAGTGATGGATGGGACTCTGGAAACACCATATATTTT CAISDGWDSGNTIYF 15 TRBV10-3 NA NA TRBJ1-3
TGTGCCAGCAGGAAGGAGAAACTGTTTTTT CASRKEKLFF 10 TRBV2 many NA TRBJ1-4
TGTGCCAGCAGCCAGGCTGCCGTGGAAGCAGTCAGCTCCTACGAGCAGTACTTC CASSQAAVEAVSSYEQYF 18 TRBV4-2 NA NA TRBJ2-7
TGTGCCAGCACTCCTAGGGTCTTAGGGGGGGAGCTGTTTTTT CASTPRVLGGELFF 14 TRBV12-3/TRBV12-4 many NA TRBJ2-2
TGTGCCAGCAGTATCACTGCAGGGAGGGCTGAGCAGTTCTTC CASSITAGRAEQFF 14 TRBV28 many TRBD2 TRBJ2-1
TGTGCCAGCAGTTACTGGCCCTACAATGAGCAGTTCTTC CASSYWPYNEQFF 13 TRBV6-2/TRBV6-3 many NA TRBJ2-1
TGTGCCAGCAGCCGAGCGGGAGAAGGGGCCGGGGAGCTGTTTTTT CASSRAGEGAGELFF 15 TRBV4-2 NA TRBD2 TRBJ2-2
TGTGCCTGGGAACTAGCGGGAGTTGCAGATACGCAGTATTTT CAWELAGVADTQYF 14 TRBV30 few TRBD2 TRBJ2-3
TGTGCCACCAGCCCCCCCTTTCAAGAGCAGTTCTTC CATSPPFQEQFF 12 TRBV15 NA NA TRBJ2-1
TGTGCCAGCAGCCAGCTCGGTGGCTACACCTTC CASSQLGGYTF 11 TRBV3-1 many NA TRBJ1-2
TGTGCCACCAGTGAAAATTGGGGGACTCTATCGAATGAGCAGTTCTTC CATSENWGTLSNEQFF 16 TRBV24-1 many NA TRBJ2-1
TGTGCCAGCATGGGGATTTCCAAAAACATTCAGTACTTC CASMGISKNIQYF 13 TRBV3-1 few NA TRBJ2-4
TGTGCCAGCAGTTTATCCGGGGGTAGGAGATCACCCCTCGACTTT CASSLSGGRRSPLDF 15 TRBV27 NA NA TRBJ1-6
TGTGCCAGCAGCGCGGCGAGCGGGAGATCCGGGGCCAACGTCCTGACTTTC CASSAASGRSGANVLTF 17 TRBV2 few TRBD2 TRBJ2-6
TGTGCCATCAGTGGGGGGGGCGAGCAGTACTTC CAISGGGEQYF 11 TRBV10-3 many TRBD2 TRBJ2-7
TGCGCCAGCAGCTTAACCCGGGACAGGGGAGATTCACCCCTCCACTTT CASSLTRDRGDSPLHF 16 TRBV5-1 many TRBD1 TRBJ1-6
TGTGCCAGCTTCCACACCAGCTCCTACGAGCAGTACTTC CASFHTSSYEQYF 13 TRBV28 many NA TRBJ2-7
TGTGCCAGCAGTGAATGGAAGGACCTTTGGGAGCAGTACTTC CASSEWKDLWEQYF 14 TRBV6-1 many NA TRBJ2-7
TGTGCCAGCAATAGCCTGGTGGCTAACTATGGCTACACCTTC CASNSLVANYGYTF 14 TRBV28 many NA TRBJ1-2
TGTGCCAGCAGCGTAGCCCCTAGCGGCTTTAGGAGCTACACCTTC CASSVAPSGFRSYTF 15 TRBV9 NA NA TRBJ1-2
TGTGCCAGCAGTCTCTCTGGGGGCTACACCTTC CASSLSGGYTF 11 TRBV12-3/TRBV12-4 many NA TRBJ1-2